The 24 T cell receptor beta chains presented below share a single source sample, sequenced in a study of immune evolution from preneoplasia to lung adenocarcinoma. Some clones are missing from TCRdb's copy, which holds only in-frame ones; the method was immunoSEQ multiplex PCR. Of about 14,000 clones listed, 80% to 90% were seen once; the top ten hold more than 4%. The sequenced sample consisted of FFPE minimally invasive lung adenocarcinoma tissue. These receptors all stem from a person aged 65 to 79 with lung adenocarcinoma.

The gene calls are TRBV6-5 and TRBJ1-4; possibly TRBD1 for D (5 bases). Trimming shortened V by 2 bases and J by 5 bases, and 12 bases separated the two germline ends. Germline CDR1 reads MNHEY; CDR2 reads SVGAGI. This CDR3 has 15 amino acids. Here the CDR3 reads CASSYDTGPNEKLFF. CDR3 DNA: TGTGCCAGCAGTTACGATACGGGACCGAATGAAAAACTGTTTTTT.

On this clone itself: A read error may account for a junction end that differs from germline. The sample contains more than one DNA sequence encoding this CDR3. The chain uses TRBV5-1 and TRBJ2-5; 9 positions match TRBD2. The CDR3 has 14 residues. Germline V gives CDR1 SGHRS, CDR2 YFSETQ. CDR3: CASSSAGGRETQYF. In nucleotides, the CDR3 is TGCGCCAGCAGCTCAGCTGGCGGGAGGGAGACTCAGTACTTC.

The genes are TRBV11-1 and TRBJ2-3; TRBD2 aligns across 7 bases. From germline, CDR1 is SGHAT and CDR2 FQDESV (reference sequence). The CDR3 length is 15 residues. The trim removed 3 bases at V and 3 bases at J, leaving 6 bases unmatched. CDR3 amino acids: CASSFNGEGTDTQYF. The CDR3 DNA follows: TGTGCCAGCAGCTTTAACGGGGAGGGGACAGATACGCAGTATTTT.

The chain employs TRBV18 and TRBJ2-7; 11 bases are a match to TRBD2. V gave up 4 bases and J gave up 5 bases; unmatched junction bases: 4. From germline, CDR1 is KGHSH and CDR2 LQKENI. This CDR3 is 14 amino acids long. The CDR3 sequence is CASSQLAGADEQYF. CDR3 nucleotide sequence: TGTGCCAGCTCACAACTAGCGGGAGCTGACGAGCAGTACTTC. The complete variable domain, with remaining parts taken from reference TRBV18 and TRBJ2-7, reads NAGVMQNPRHLVRRRGQEARLRCSPMKGHSHVYWYRQLPEEGLKFMVYLQKENIIDESGMPKERFSAEFPKEGPSILRIQQVVRGDSAAYFCASSQLAGADEQYFGPGTRLTVT.

The J gene is TRBJ2-1, the V gene TRBV7-9; D is possibly TRBD2 (6 bases). The CDR3 contains 18 residues. V shed 5 bases and J shed 6 bases, with 26 bases lying between them. Per germline, CDR1 SEHNR and CDR2 FQNEAQ (reference sequence). CDR3: CASSAITNVLAEGNEQFF. The DNA of the CDR3 is TGTGCCAGCAGCGCCATAACTAACGTCTTAGCGGAGGGCAATGAGCAGTTCTTC.

The gene calls are TRBV28 and TRBJ2-7; D not resolved. The germline V gene has CDR1 MDHEN and CDR2 SYDVKM. V gave up 11 bases and J gave up 1 base, with 24 bases separating them. There are 16 residues in the CDR3. CDR3 bases: TGTGCCCGCAACCTCTCCGGGTTCCGACCTTCCTACGAGCAGTACTTC. Protein product: CARNLSGFRPSYEQYF.

The J gene is TRBJ1-2, the V gene TRBV10-3; D is unresolved. This CDR3 is 15 amino acids long. V lost 3 bases, J lost 4 bases, and 15 bases lay in between. Germline V CDR1 and CDR2: ENHRY, SYGVKD. The CDR3 is CAISDHLPGIYGYTF. Here the CDR3 DNA reads TGTGCCATCAGTGACCACTTACCCGGGATCTATGGCTACACCTTC.

The chain is built from TRBV28 and TRBJ2-7; D remains ambiguous. This CDR3 spans 12 amino acids. Germline CDR1 MDHEN, CDR2 SYDVKM. Trimming shortened V by 4 bases and J by 5 bases, and 9 bases separated the two germline ends. The DNA of the CDR3 is TGTGCCAGCAGTTACGGGTTCCACGAGCAGTACTTC. This codes for CASSYGFHEQYF.

The chain recombines TRBV30 with TRBJ2-1, with a tentative D call TRBD1 (6 bases). Looked up from germline, CDR1 is GTSNPN and CDR2 is SVGIG (reference sequence). The CDR3 sequence is 12 residues long. V dropped 4 bases and J dropped 4 bases, with 8 bases sitting between them. The DNA for the CDR3 is TGTGCCTGGACAGGGGCGTACAATGAGCAGTTCTTC. Protein product: CAWTGAYNEQFF.

In its sample, this clone was seen once. CDR3 DNA: TGTGCCAGCAGCACAATCCTCAGGGGGCTGGGCTATGGCTACACCTTC. Translated, it gives CASSTILRGLGYGYTF. The chain has TRBV7-2 and TRBJ1-2, with TRBD1 matching 8 bases. There are 16 residues in the CDR3. The germline CDR1 and CDR2 sequences are SGHTA and FQGNSA. Germline trimming cut 5 bases from V and 4 bases from J; bases unmatched to any gene: 12.

The chain combines TRBV30 with TRBJ2-1; 11 nucleotides match TRBD1. The germline gives CDR1 GTSNPN, CDR2 SVGIG (reference sequence). The V segment lost 2 bases and the J segment 8 bases; nucleotides outside the gene matches: 8. The CDR3 runs 15 residues. CDR3 region: CAWSTGTGGHDEQFF. CDR3 DNA sequence: TGTGCCTGGAGTACCGGGACAGGGGGTCACGATGAGCAGTTCTTC.

The gene calls are TRBV9 and TRBJ2-1, with 7 positions matching TRBD1. J lost 5 bases, V lost 6 bases, and 11 bases had no gene match. Germline V gene data show CDR1 as SGDLS and CDR2 as YYNGEE. CDR3 size: 15 residues. The CDR3, as DNA: TGTGCCAGCAAGGGGGCTAGAGATCCCCACAATGAGCAGTTCTTC. Translation gives CASKGARDPHNEQFF.

V is TRBV28 and J is TRBJ1-5; D gene unclear. The CDR3 runs 15 residues. CDR1 MDHEN and CDR2 SYDVKM come from the germline V gene. Trimming took 4 bases from V and 4 from J, leaving 14 bases between them. This CDR3 reads CASSSIQATNQPQHF. The CDR3 DNA sequence: TGTGCCAGCAGTTCCATCCAGGCCACTAATCAGCCCCAGCATTTT.

This clone was observed a few times. The chain joins TRBV6-5 to TRBJ2-3; D uncertain. V shed 4 bases and J shed 6 bases, with 11 bases lying between them. The CDR3 loop spans 13 amino acids. Germline V gene lookup returns CDR1 MNHEY and CDR2 SVGAGI. CDR3 amino acids: CASSSLRLDTQYF. In nucleotides, the CDR3 is TGTGCCAGCAGTTCCCTCAGACTCGATACGCAGTATTTT.

The V gene is TRBV5-1, the J gene TRBJ1-6; the D is unclear. Trimming took 2 bases from V and 7 from J, leaving 4 bases between them. Germline-derived CDR1 and CDR2 are SGHRS and YFSETQ. CDR3 length equals 12 residues. CDR3 sequence: CASSLENSPLHF. The DNA for the CDR3 is TGCGCCAGCAGCTTAGAGAATTCACCCCTCCACTTT. Looking up the rest from reference TRBV5-1 and TRBJ1-6 gives the full variable domain: KAGVTQTPRYLIKTRGQQVTLSCSPISGHRSVSWYQQTPGQGLQFLFEYFSETQRNKGNFPGRFSGRQFSNSRSEMNVSTLELGDSALYLCASSLENSPLHFGNGTRLTVT.

V and J are TRBV4-2 and TRBJ1-2; D gene uncertain. The CDR3 has 14 residues. Trimming pared 1 base from V and 8 bases from J, leaving 14 bases between. Per germline, CDR1 LGHNA and CDR2 YNFKEQ. The CDR3 DNA sequence: TGTGCCAGCAGCCAAGGAGGTGCCGGGAAGGGCTACACCTTC. Encoded protein: CASSQGGAGKGYTF.

The chain couples TRBV9 to TRBJ2-5, with D unresolved. The end of the DNA fits TRBJ2-7 better, so the J call may be wrong. The CDR3 sequence is 15 residues long. The V gene's germline CDR1 is SGDLS and CDR2 YYNGEE. The CDR3 loop is CASSVASQVVYEQYF. The CDR3 DNA sequence: TGTGCCAGCAGCGTAGCTTCGCAGGTCGTCTACGAGCAGTACTTC.

This clone occurred a few times. The chain combines TRBV7-3 with TRBJ1-1; D gene uncertain. The germline CDR1 and CDR2 sequences are SGHTA and FQGTGA. Trimming took 6 bases from V and 2 from J, leaving 10 bases between them. This CDR3 is 13 amino acids long. CDR3 residues: CASSPDGNTEAFF. The CDR3 bases are TGTGCCAGCAGTCCGGACGGAAACACTGAAGCTTTCTTT.

The rearrangement uses TRBV5-1 and TRBJ2-3, with D possibly being TRBD1 or TRBD2 (6 bases each). This CDR3 has 14 amino acids. From germline, CDR1 is SGHRS and CDR2 YFSETQ. V was cut by 4 bases and J by 5 bases, with 14 bases left in between. As DNA, the CDR3 is TGCGCCAGCAGCGGAGGGGGGTTGGGAGATACGCAGTATTTT. Its translation: CASSGGGLGDTQYF.

The chain employs TRBV29-1 and TRBJ2-2; tentatively, D is TRBD1 (5 bases). CDR3 length: 14 amino acids. Germline V gene data show CDR1 as SQVTM and CDR2 as ANQGSEA. V lost 3 bases and J lost 2, with 10 bases in between. The chain's CDR3 is CSVESQGNTGELFF. CDR3 bases: TGCAGCGTTGAGTCCCAGGGTAACACCGGGGAGCTGTTTTTT.

The CDR3 region has the DNA TGTGCCATCAGTGAAGGCGGGCGAAGCTCCTACAATGAGCAGTTCTTC. It encodes CAISEGGRSSYNEQFF. The genes are TRBV10-3 and TRBJ2-1, with a tentative D call TRBD2 (5 bases). CDR1 and CDR2 (germline): ENHRY, SYGVKD. This CDR3 spans 16 amino acids. V lost 3 bases and J 0 bases, leaving 12 bases between the germline ends.

This clone was recorded only once. This sequence joins TRBV28 and TRBJ1-1, with D maybe TRBD1 (5 bases). V was shortened by 4 bases and J by 0 bases, with 9 bases between the two germline ends. CDR3 length: 14 amino acids. CDR1 and CDR2 (germline): MDHEN, SYDVKM. CDR3 residues: CASSYRGMNTEAFF. The DNA for the CDR3 is TGTGCCAGCAGTTATAGGGGTATGAACACTGAAGCTTTCTTT.

The V gene is TRBV28, the J gene TRBJ1-5; the D gene is possibly TRBD1 (5 bases). In germline, CDR1 is MDHEN, CDR2 SYDVKM. The germline V and J ends were trimmed by 2 bases and 6 bases, with 11 bases remaining between them. The CDR3 sequence is 14 residues long. CDR3 residues: CASSLPGVTQPQHF. The CDR3 DNA sequence: TGTGCCAGCAGTTTACCGGGGGTCACTCAGCCCCAGCATTTT.

V usage is TRBV11-2 and J usage is TRBJ1-4; 9 positions match TRBD1. This CDR3 has 15 residues. Germline CDR1 reads SGHAT; CDR2 reads FQNNGV. V lost 1 base to trimming and J lost 4 bases; unmatched junction nucleotides: 1. CDR3 protein: CASSLGDRDNEKLFF. The CDR3 nucleotides are TGTGCCAGCAGCTTAGGGGACAGGGATAATGAAAAACTGTTTTTT. The variable domain in full, with the rest retrieved from reference TRBV11-2 and TRBJ1-4, is EAGVAQSPRYKIIEKRQSVAFWCNPISGHATLYWYQQILGQGPKLLIQFQNNGVVDDSQLPKDRFSAERLKGVDSTLKIQPAKLEDSAVYLCASSLGDRDNEKLFFGSGTQLSVL.